This is a list of T cell receptor beta chains from one sample in a study of neurological immune-mediated disorders. Each CDR3 protein gets one entry after TCRdb re-called the 5' RACE reads with MiXCR. The sample shows tens of thousands of distinct CDR3 sequences, roughly 9.5% of them seen only once. The specimen was PBMCs. These receptors were obtained from a man aged 50 to 59 in good health. Both conserved end residues are part of each CDR3. Each record gives: V gene, clone size, J gene, D gene, CDR3 DNA, CDR3 protein. The D gene is left open where the match is weak. Clone sizes are given selectively: once, few, many, or a class where the clone is expanded.

V: TRBV5-1; size: many; J: TRBJ1-1; D: -; DNA: TGCGCCAGCAGCAGAATAGGGGACATGAACACTGAAGCTTTCTTT; CDR3: CASSRIGDMNTEAFF
V: TRBV27; size: -; J: TRBJ2-7; D: TRBD2; DNA: TGTGCCAGCAGTATAGACAGGGGACTAGCGGAGCGGTACGAGCAGTACTTC; CDR3: CASSIDRGLAERYEQYF
V: TRBV19; size: many; J: TRBJ1-1; D: -; DNA: TGTGCCAGTAGTATTAACAGGCTCACGAACACTGAAGCTTTCTTT; CDR3: CASSINRLTNTEAFF
V: TRBV20-1; size: -; J: TRBJ2-3; D: TRBD2; DNA: TGCAGTGCTAGAGGGGGGGGAGCAGATACGCAGTATTTT; CDR3: CSARGGGADTQYF
V: TRBV2; size: many; J: TRBJ1-3; D: TRBD1; DNA: TGTGCCAGCCGACGCGGGACAGCCTCTGGAAACACCATATATTTT; CDR3: CASRRGTASGNTIYF
V: TRBV5-6; size: many; J: TRBJ2-1; D: -; DNA: TGTGCCAGCAGCTTCCCCGGGACCCAGAACAATGAGCAGTTCTTC; CDR3: CASSFPGTQNNEQFF
V: TRBV3-1; size: many; J: TRBJ2-2; D: -; DNA: TGTGCCAGCAGCCAAGTATTCGGGGAGCTGTTTTTT; CDR3: CASSQVFGELFF
V: TRBV5-1; size: many; J: TRBJ2-5; D: -; DNA: TGCGCCAGCAGCGTCGGACGGCCACAAGAGACCCAGTACTTC; CDR3: CASSVGRPQETQYF
V: TRBV12-3/TRBV12-4; size: many; J: TRBJ1-2; D: -; DNA: TGTGCCAGCAGTTCGAACTATGGCTACACCTTC; CDR3: CASSSNYGYTF
V: TRBV7-9; size: many; J: TRBJ2-7; D: -; DNA: TGTGCCAGCAGCTTAGCGGGGGGGCCCTACGAGCAGTACTTC; CDR3: CASSLAGGPYEQYF
V: TRBV12-3/TRBV12-4; size: many; J: TRBJ2-7; D: -; DNA: TGTGCCAGCAGTCCAAGGGGCCTAACAGGGAGAAAGGGCGAGCAGTACTTC; CDR3: CASSPRGLTGRKGEQYF
V: TRBV7-2; size: few; J: TRBJ2-7; D: TRBD1; DNA: TGTGCCAGCAGCTCGTGGACAGGCAGCTCCTACGAGCAGTACTTC; CDR3: CASSSWTGSSYEQYF
V: TRBV20-1; size: many; J: TRBJ2-5; D: TRBD2; DNA: TGCAGTGCTACAGCGGGGGAGTACCAAGAGACCCAGTACTTC; CDR3: CSATAGEYQETQYF
V: TRBV7-2; size: -; J: TRBJ2-5; D: -; DNA: TGTGCCAGCAGCTTCGTGACTAGAACACCCCAAGAGACCCAGTACTTC; CDR3: CASSFVTRTPQETQYF
V: TRBV20-1; size: many; J: TRBJ1-5; D: -; DNA: TGCAGTGCTAGAAGTTTAGGGTGGCAGCCCCAGCATTTT; CDR3: CSARSLGWQPQHF
V: TRBV5-1; size: many; J: TRBJ2-6; D: -; DNA: TGCGCCAGCAGCTTTACCCGGGCTGGGGCCAACGTCCTGACTTTC; CDR3: CASSFTRAGANVLTF
V: TRBV16; size: many; J: TRBJ1-6; D: -; DNA: TGTGCCAGCAGCCAAAGCGCCCAGGTGGATTCACCCCTCCACTTT; CDR3: CASSQSAQVDSPLHF
V: TRBV27; size: many; J: TRBJ1-5; D: TRBD1; DNA: TGTGCCACAGGGACAGGTGGTGTCCAGCCCCAGCATTTT; CDR3: CATGTGGVQPQHF
V: TRBV28; size: many; J: TRBJ1-4; D: TRBD1; DNA: TGTGCCAGCAGTTTAACTCCCCACGGGACAGATGCAACTAATGAAAAACTGTTTTTT; CDR3: CASSLTPHGTDATNEKLFF
V: TRBV5-1; size: many; J: TRBJ2-7; D: TRBD1; DNA: TGCGCCAGCAGCTTGGGTGGGACAGGGGACTACGAGCAGTACTTC; CDR3: CASSLGGTGDYEQYF
V: TRBV28; size: many; J: TRBJ1-2; D: TRBD1; DNA: TGTGCCAGCATCGCAGACAGGGTCTATGGCTACACCTTC; CDR3: CASIADRVYGYTF
V: TRBV5-1; size: -; J: TRBJ1-2; D: -; DNA: TGCGCTAGCAGCTATACGGTTGGAACCTATGGCTACACCTTC; CDR3: CASSYTVGTYGYTF
V: TRBV7-8; size: -; J: TRBJ1-5; D: -; DNA: TGTGCCAGCAGCTTAGAGGGCAGGGGAGGCAATCAGCCCCAGCATTTT; CDR3: CASSLEGRGGNQPQHF
V: TRBV10-3; size: many; J: TRBJ1-1; D: -; DNA: TGTGCCATCAGTGAGTCAGGAGACTACACTGAAGCTTTCTTT; CDR3: CAISESGDYTEAFF
V: TRBV9; size: many; J: TRBJ1-3; D: -; DNA: TGTGCCAGCACCCCCGGGGGAAACACCATATATTTT; CDR3: CASTPGGNTIYF
V: TRBV6-5; size: few; J: TRBJ1-4; D: -; DNA: TGTGTCAGCAGCCACCGGGCCTTGGGAACTAATGAAAAACTGTTTTTT; CDR3: CVSSHRALGTNEKLFF
V: TRBV28; size: many; J: TRBJ2-1; D: -; DNA: TGTGCCAGCAGTTCGGCTGGGCAGAATTACAATGAGCAGTTCTTC; CDR3: CASSSAGQNYNEQFF
V: TRBV3-1; size: many; J: TRBJ1-6; D: -; DNA: TGTGCCAGCAGCAAAAAGGGTACAGGGATGGCTTCACCCCTCCACTTT; CDR3: CASSKKGTGMASPLHF
V: TRBV12-3/TRBV12-4; size: many; J: TRBJ2-7; D: TRBD2; DNA: TGTGCCAGCAGGCGGACTAGCGCCAACTCCTACGAGCAGTACTTC; CDR3: CASRRTSANSYEQYF
V: TRBV4-1; size: many; J: TRBJ1-4; D: TRBD1; DNA: TGCGCCAGCAGCCGCTCCGGGACAGTCAATGAAAAACTGTTTTTT; CDR3: CASSRSGTVNEKLFF
V: TRBV10-3; size: many; J: TRBJ2-5; D: -; DNA: TGTGCCATCAGTGACGACGACAAAAAAGAGACCCAGTACTTC; CDR3: CAISDDDKKETQYF
V: TRBV7-3; size: few; J: TRBJ2-3; D: TRBD2; DNA: TGTGCCAGCAGCGGCGGGAGCCGCACAGATACGCAGTATTTT; CDR3: CASSGGSRTDTQYF
V: TRBV7-9; size: many; J: TRBJ2-5; D: TRBD2; DNA: TGTGCCAGCACACTGAGGACTAGTCGGCAAGAGACCCAGTACTTC; CDR3: CASTLRTSRQETQYF
V: TRBV5-6; size: many; J: TRBJ2-5; D: -; DNA: TGTGCCAGCAGCCTGATTATTGGGACGACAGAGACCCAGTACTTC; CDR3: CASSLIIGTTETQYF